This TCR beta chain was documented in a study of cytomegalovirus exposure and HLA in healthy donors. Broader study findings: Previous analysis showed most TCR beta V segments were productive about 90% or about 30% of the time. TRBV6-2, TRBV6-3 and some other V segments were unresolvable in 87-base-pair reads.

Germline assignment: CDR1 KGHSH and CDR2 LQKENI. This CDR3 comprises 15 residues. The V end was cut by 7 bases, the J end by 1 base, with 14 bases between. About this clone itself: Its antigen is not identified.

PCR primers comprised 60 Vbeta and 13 Jbeta primers. Method: immunoSEQ multiplex PCR; TCRdb's copy keeps in-frame clones and lacks some. The sample records under 200,000 clones, 79% being singletons. This TCR was sampled from a middle-aged man in good health and CMV-seronegative. Sequenced sample: PBMCs. The chain links TRBV18 to TRBJ2-4; a possible D gene is TRBD2 (5 bases). CDR3 nucleotide sequence: TGTGCCAGCTTCGGGGAGTCATCGGCCAAAAACATTCAGTACTTC. Protein product: CASFGESSAKNIQYF.